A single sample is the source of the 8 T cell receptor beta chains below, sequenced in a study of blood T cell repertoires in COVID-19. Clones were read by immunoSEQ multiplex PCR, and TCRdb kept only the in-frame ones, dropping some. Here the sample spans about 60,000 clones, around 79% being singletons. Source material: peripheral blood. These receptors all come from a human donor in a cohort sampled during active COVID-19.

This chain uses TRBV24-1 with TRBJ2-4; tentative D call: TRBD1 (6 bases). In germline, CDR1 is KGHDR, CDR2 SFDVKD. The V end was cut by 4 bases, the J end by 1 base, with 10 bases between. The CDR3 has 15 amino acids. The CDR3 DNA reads TGTGCCACCAGTGAGTCCACAGGGGCCAAAAACATTCAGTACTTC. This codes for CATSESTGAKNIQYF.

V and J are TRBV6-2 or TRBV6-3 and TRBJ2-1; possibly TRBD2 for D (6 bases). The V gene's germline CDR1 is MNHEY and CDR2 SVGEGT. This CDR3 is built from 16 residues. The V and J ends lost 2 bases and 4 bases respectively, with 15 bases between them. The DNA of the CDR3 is TGTGCCAGCAGTTACCCATTTAGCGGAGGTTACAATGAGCAGTTCTTC. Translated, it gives CASSYPFSGGYNEQFF.

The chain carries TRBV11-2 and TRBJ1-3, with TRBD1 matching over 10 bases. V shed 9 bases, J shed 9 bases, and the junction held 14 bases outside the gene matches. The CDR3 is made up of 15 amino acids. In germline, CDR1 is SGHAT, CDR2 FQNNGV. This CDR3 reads CASGTGVLQASTIYF. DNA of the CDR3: TGTGCCAGTGGGACAGGGGTACTTCAAGCGAGCACCATATATTTT.

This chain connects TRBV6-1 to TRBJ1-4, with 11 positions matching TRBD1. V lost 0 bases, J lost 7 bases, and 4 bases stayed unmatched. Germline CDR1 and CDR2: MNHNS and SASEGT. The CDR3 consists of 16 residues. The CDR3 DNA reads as TGTGCCAGCAGTGAAGCGCTTGGGACAGGGGGTGAAAAACTGTTTTTT. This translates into CASSEALGTGGEKLFF.

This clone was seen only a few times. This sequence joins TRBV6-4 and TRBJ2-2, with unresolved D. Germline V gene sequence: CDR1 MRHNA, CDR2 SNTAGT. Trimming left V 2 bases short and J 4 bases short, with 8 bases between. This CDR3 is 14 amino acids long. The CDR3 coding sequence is TGTGCCAGCAGTGACCCCTCGTCCACCGGGGAGCTGTTTTTT. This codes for CASSDPSSTGELFF.

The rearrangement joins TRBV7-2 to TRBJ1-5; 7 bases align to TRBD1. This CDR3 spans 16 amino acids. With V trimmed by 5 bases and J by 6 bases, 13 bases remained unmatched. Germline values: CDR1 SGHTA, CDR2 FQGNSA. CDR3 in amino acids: CASSAVGQGGSQPQHF. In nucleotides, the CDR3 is TGTGCCAGCAGCGCAGTTGGGCAGGGGGGCAGTCAGCCCCAGCATTTT.

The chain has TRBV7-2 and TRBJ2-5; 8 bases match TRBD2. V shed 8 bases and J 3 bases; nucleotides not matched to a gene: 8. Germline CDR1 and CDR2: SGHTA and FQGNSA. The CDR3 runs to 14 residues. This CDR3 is CASGLYGGEETQYF. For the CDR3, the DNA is TGTGCCAGCGGACTGTACGGGGGGGAAGAGACCCAGTACTTC.

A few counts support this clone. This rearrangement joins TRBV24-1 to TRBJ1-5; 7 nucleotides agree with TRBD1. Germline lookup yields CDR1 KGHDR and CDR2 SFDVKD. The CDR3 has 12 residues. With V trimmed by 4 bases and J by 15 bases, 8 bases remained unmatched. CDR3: CATSDPGQPPHF. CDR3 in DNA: TGTGCCACCAGTGACCCGGGACAGCCTCCGCATTTT.